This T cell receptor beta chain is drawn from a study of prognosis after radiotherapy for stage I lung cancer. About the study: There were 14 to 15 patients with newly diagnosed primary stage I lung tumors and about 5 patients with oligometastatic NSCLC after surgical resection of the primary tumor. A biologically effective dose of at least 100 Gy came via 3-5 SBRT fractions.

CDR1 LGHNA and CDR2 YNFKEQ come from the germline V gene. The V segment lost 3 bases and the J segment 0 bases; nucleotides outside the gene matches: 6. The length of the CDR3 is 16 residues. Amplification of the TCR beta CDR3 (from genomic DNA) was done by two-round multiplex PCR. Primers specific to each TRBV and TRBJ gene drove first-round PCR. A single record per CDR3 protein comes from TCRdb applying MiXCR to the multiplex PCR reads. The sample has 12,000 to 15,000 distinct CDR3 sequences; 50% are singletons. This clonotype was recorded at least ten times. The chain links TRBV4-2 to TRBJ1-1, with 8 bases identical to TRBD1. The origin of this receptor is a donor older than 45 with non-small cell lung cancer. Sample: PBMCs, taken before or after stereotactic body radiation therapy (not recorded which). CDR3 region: CASSQRTGRMNTEAFF. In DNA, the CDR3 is TGTGCCAGCAGCCAGAGGACAGGGCGTATGAACACTGAAGCTTTCTTT.